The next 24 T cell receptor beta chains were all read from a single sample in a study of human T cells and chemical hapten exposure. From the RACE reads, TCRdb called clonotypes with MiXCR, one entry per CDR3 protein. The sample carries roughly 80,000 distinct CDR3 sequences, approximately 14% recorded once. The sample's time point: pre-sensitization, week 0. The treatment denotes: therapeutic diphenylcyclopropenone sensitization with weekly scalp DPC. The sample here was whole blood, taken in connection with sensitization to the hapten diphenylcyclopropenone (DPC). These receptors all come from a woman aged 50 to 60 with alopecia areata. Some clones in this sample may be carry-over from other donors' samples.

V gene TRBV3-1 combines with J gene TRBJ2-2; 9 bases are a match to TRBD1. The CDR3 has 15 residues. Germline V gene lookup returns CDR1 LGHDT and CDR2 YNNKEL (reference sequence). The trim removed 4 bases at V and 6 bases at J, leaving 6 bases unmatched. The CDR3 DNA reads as TGTGCCAGCAGCCGAACAAGGACAGGGGCCGGGGAGCTGTTTTTT. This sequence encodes CASSRTRTGAGELFF.

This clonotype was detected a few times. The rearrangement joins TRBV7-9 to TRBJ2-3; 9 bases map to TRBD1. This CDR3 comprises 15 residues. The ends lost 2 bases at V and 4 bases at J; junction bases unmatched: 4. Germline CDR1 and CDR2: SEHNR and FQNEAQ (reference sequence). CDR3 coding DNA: TGTGCCAGCAGCTTACGGGACAGGGTCCCAGATACGCAGTATTTT. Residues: CASSLRDRVPDTQYF. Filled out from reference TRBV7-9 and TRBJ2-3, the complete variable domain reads DTGVSQNPRHKITKRGQNVTFRCDPISEHNRLYWYRQTLGQGPEFLTYFQNEAQLEKSRLLSDRFSAERPKGSFSTLEIQRTEQGDSAMYLCASSLRDRVPDTQYFGPGTRLTVL.

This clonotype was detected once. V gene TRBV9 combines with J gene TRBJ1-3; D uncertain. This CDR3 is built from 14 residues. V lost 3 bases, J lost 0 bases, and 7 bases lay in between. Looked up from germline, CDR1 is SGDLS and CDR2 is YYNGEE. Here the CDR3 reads CASSDGVSGNTIYF. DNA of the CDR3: TGTGCCAGCAGCGACGGCGTCTCTGGAAACACCATATATTTT.

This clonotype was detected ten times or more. CDR3 in DNA: TGTGCCAGCAGCCAGGGAGGTTGGTGGGAGGGCCCCAATGAGCAGTTCTTC. It specifies CASSQGGWWEGPNEQFF. The V call is TRBV7-9, the J call TRBJ2-1; 7 positions agree with TRBD2. Germline V CDR1 and CDR2: SEHNR, FQNEAQ (reference sequence). The V segment lost 5 bases and the J segment 6 bases; nucleotides outside the gene matches: 16. CDR3 length: 17 residues.

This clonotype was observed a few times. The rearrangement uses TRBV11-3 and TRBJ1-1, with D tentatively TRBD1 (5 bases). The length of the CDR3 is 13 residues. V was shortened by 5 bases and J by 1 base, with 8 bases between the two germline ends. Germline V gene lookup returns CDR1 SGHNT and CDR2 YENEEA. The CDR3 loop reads CASSRTTNTEAFF. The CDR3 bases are TGTGCCAGCAGCCGGACAACGAACACTGAAGCTTTCTTT. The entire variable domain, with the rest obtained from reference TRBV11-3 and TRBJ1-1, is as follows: EAGVVQSPRYKIIEKKQPVAFWCNPISGHNTLYWYLQNLGQGPELLIRYENEEAVDDSQLPKDRFSAERLKGVDSTLKIQPAELGDSAVYLCASSRTTNTEAFFGQGTRLTVV.

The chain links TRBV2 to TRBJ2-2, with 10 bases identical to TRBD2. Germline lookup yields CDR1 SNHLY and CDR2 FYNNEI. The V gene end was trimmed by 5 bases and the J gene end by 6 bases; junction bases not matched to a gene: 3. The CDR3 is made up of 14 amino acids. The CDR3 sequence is CASSRTSGPGELFF. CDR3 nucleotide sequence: TGTGCCAGCAGTAGGACTAGCGGACCCGGGGAGCTGTTTTTT.

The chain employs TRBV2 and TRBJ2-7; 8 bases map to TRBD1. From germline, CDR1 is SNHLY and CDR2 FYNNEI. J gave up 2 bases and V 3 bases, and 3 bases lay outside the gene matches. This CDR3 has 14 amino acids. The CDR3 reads CASSDRTGPYEQYF. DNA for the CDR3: TGTGCCAGCAGTGACCGGACAGGGCCCTACGAGCAGTACTTC.

The CDR3: CASSDTGTGGYEQYF. The CDR3 nucleotides read TGTGCCAGCAGTGATACCGGGACAGGGGGCTACGAGCAGTACTTC. The chain couples TRBV2 to TRBJ2-7, with 11 bases that match TRBD1. Germline V lookup: CDR1 SNHLY, CDR2 FYNNEI. Trimming took 3 bases from V and 3 from J; bases not matched to a gene: 4. The CDR3 extends over 15 amino acids.

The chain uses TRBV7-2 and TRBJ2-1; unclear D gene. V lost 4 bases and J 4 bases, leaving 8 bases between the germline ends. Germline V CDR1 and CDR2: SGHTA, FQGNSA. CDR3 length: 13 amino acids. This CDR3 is CASSYGRYNEQFF. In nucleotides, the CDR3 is TGTGCCAGCAGCTACGGTAGATACAATGAGCAGTTCTTC.

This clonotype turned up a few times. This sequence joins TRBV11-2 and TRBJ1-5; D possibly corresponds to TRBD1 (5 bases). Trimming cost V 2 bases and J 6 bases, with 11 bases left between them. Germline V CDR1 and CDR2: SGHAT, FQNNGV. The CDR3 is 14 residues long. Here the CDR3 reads CASSLQGFGQPQHF. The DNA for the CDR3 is TGTGCCAGCAGCTTACAGGGATTTGGTCAGCCCCAGCATTTT.

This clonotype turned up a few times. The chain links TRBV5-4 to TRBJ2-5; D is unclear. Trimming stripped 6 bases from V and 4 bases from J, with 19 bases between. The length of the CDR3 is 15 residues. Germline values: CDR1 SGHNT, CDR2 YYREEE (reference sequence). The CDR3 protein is CASTTKKTVTETQYF. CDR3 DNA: TGTGCCAGCACTACAAAAAAGACGGTGACAGAGACCCAGTACTTC.

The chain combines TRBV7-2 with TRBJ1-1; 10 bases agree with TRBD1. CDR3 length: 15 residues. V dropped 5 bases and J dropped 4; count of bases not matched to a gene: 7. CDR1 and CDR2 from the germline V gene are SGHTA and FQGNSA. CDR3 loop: CASSRTGQGGTEAFF. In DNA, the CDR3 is TGTGCCAGCAGCAGAACCGGACAGGGGGGCACTGAAGCTTTCTTT.

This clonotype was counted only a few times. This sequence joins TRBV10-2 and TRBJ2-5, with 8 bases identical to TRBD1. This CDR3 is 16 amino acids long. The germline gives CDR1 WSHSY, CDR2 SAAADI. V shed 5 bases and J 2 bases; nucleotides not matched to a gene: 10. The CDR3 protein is CASSRTTGTGQETQYF. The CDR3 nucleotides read TGCGCCAGCAGTCGGACTACCGGGACAGGTCAAGAGACCCAGTACTTC.

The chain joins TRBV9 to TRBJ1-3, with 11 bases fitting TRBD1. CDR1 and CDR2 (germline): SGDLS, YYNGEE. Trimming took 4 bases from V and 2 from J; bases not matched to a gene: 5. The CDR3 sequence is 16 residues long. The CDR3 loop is CASSPRDRGAGNTIYF. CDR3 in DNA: TGTGCCAGCAGCCCCAGGGACAGGGGGGCTGGAAACACCATATATTTT.

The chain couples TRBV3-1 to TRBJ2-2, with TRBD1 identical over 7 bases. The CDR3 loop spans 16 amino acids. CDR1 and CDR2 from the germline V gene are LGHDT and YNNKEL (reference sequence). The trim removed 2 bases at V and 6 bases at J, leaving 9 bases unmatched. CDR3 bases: TGTGCCAGCAGCCAACCAGGGGGATCGTGGGCCGGGGAGCTGTTTTTT. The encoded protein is CASSQPGGSWAGELFF.

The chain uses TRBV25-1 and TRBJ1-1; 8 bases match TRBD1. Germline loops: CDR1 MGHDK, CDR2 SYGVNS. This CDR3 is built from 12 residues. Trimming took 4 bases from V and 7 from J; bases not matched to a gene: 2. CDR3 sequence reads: CASSAGTGEAFF. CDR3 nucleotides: TGTGCCAGCAGTGCGGGGACAGGTGAAGCTTTCTTT.

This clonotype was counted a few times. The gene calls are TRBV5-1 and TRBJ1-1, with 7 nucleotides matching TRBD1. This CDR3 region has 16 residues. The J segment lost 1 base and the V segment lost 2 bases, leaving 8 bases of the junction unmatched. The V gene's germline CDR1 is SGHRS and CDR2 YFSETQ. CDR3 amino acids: CASSLALQGTNTEAFF. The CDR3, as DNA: TGCGCCAGCAGCTTAGCCTTACAGGGGACGAACACTGAAGCTTTCTTT.

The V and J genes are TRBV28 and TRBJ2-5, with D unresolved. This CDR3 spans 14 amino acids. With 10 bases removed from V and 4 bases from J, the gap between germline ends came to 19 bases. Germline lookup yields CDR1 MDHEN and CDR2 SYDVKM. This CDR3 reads CATSTRPAPETQYF. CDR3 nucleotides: TGTGCCACAAGCACCCGCCCGGCTCCAGAGACCCAGTACTTC. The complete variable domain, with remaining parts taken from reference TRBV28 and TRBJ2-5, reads DVKVTQSSRYLVKRTGEKVFLECVQDMDHENMFWYRQDPGLGLRLIYFSYDVKMKEKGDIPEGYSVSREKKERFSLILESASTNQTSMYLCATSTRPAPETQYFGPGTRLLVL.

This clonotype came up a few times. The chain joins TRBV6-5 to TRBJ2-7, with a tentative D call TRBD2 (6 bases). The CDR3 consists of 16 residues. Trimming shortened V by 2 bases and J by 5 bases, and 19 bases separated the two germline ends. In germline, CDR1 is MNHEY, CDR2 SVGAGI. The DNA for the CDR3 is TGTGCCAGCAGTTACGGGGGTACTCGGGAGTTCAACGAGCAGTACTTC. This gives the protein CASSYGGTREFNEQYF.

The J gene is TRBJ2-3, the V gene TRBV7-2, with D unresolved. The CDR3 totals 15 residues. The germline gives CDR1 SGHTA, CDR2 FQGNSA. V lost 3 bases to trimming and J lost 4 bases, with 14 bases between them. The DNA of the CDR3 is TGTGCCAGCAGCTTCGACATGACCCGACCAGATACGCAGTATTTT. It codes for CASSFDMTRPDTQYF.

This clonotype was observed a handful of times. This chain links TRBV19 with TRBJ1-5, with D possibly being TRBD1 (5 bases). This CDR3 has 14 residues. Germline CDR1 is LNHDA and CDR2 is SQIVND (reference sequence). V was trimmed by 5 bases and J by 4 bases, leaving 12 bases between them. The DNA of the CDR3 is TGTGCCAGTAGTTTTCAGGGAGTTAATCAGCCCCAGCATTTT. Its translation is CASSFQGVNQPQHF. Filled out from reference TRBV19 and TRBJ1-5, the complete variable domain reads DGGITQSPKYLFRKEGQNVTLSCEQNLNHDAMYWYRQDPGQGLRLIYYSQIVNDFQKGDIAEGYSVSREKKESFPLTVTSAQKNPTAFYLCASSFQGVNQPQHFGDGTRLSIL.

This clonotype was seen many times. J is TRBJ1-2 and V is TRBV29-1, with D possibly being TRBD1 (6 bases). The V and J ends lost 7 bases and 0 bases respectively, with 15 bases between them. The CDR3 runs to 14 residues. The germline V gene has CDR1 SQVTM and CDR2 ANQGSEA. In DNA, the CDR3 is TGCAGCGGTTCAGGGGACGCAGCTAACTATGGCTACACCTTC. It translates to CSGSGDAANYGYTF.

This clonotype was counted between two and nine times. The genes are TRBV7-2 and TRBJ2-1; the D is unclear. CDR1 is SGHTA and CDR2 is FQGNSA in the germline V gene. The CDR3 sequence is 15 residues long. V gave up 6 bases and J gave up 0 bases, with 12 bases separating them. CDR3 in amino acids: CASRNQPGSYNEQFF. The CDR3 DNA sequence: TGTGCCAGCAGGAACCAGCCCGGCTCCTACAATGAGCAGTTCTTC.

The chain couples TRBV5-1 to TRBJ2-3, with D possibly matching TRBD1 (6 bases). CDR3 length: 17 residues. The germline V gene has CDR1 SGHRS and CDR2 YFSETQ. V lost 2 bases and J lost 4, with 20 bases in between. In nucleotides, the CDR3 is TGCGCCAGCAGCTTTTTCCTTCCTGGTCAGGGGTCAGATACGCAGTATTTT. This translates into CASSFFLPGQGSDTQYF. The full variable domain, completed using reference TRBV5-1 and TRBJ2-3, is KAGVTQTPRYLIKTRGQQVTLSCSPISGHRSVSWYQQTPGQGLQFLFEYFSETQRNKGNFPGRFSGRQFSNSRSEMNVSTLELGDSALYLCASSFFLPGQGSDTQYFGPGTRLTVL.